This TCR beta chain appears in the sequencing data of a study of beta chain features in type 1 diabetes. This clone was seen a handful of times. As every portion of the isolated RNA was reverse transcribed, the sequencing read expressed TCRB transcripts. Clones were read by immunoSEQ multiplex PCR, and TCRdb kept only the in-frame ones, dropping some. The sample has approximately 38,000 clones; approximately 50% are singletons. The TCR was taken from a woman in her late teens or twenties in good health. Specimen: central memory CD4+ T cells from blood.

The CDR3 DNA sequence: TGTGCCAGCAGCTCGGGGGTCCAGTATCAAGAGACCCAGTACTTC. The encoded protein is CASSSGVQYQETQYF. The chain joins TRBV5-4 to TRBJ2-5, with D possibly matching TRBD2 (6 bases). Germline CDR1 and CDR2: SGHNT and YYREEE (reference sequence). This CDR3 spans 15 amino acids. Deletions cut 3 bases from V and 2 bases from J, with 14 bases between.